This T cell receptor beta chain was recovered during a study of blood T cell repertoires in COVID-19. Two negative PCRs, clearance, or symptom resolution had been documented for recovered Cohort 3 donors. Repertoires were generated with immunoSEQ multiplex PCR, while TCRdb's copy carries only in-frame clones and drops some. The sample lists 350,000 to 450,000 clones, roughly 80% occurring once. Deletions cut 5 bases from V and 3 bases from J, with 17 bases between. The CDR3 contains 16 residues. Germline V lookup: CDR1 LNHDA, CDR2 SQIVND (reference sequence). Material for sequencing was PBMCs or T cells enriched from blood (not recorded which). V usage is TRBV19 and J usage is TRBJ1-5, with D perhaps matching TRBD1 (5 bases). The TCR was taken from a woman in her 50s who had recovered from COVID-19. In DNA, the CDR3 is TGTGCCAGTAGTGCTACAGTCTGGGGCCCCAATCAGCCCCAGCATTTT. Translated: CASSATVWGPNQPQHF.